This T cell receptor (beta chain) was profiled in a study of regulatory T cells in long-lasting Graves disease. Documented time point: newly diagnosed GD, antithyroid drugs for less than 3 months. PBMC RNA served as the TCR library source. Overall study results and limits: The sample size was small, and this may have reduced accuracy.

This clonotype was seen at least ten times. Antigen unknown. The germline CDR1 and CDR2 sequences are SGHRS and YFSETQ. The CDR3 runs to 16 residues. The junction had 4 bases not matched to a gene; V was cut back by 0 bases and J by 0 bases. The TCR beta library used iRepertoire HTBI primers with Arm-PCR amplification of CDR3. Via MiXCR, TCRdb re-called the multiplex PCR reads, giving one row per CDR3 protein. This sample has around 360,000 distinct CDR3 sequences, with 16% found just once. The same sample was also used in a study of T cells in Graves' hyperthyroidism and ophthalmopathy. As that study records: Uncontrolled infection, other autoimmune disease, pregnancy or lactation excluded patients. The HTBI primer set was used in a first-round RT-PCR of the TCR CDR3.

This chain connects TRBV5-1 to TRBJ1-2; the match to TRBD1 covers 8 bases. The material sequenced was peripheral blood mononuclear cells (PBMCs), taken at new diagnosis, from a patient treated with antithyroid drugs. This clonotype was obtained from a woman between 18 and 29 years old with Graves disease. This CDR3 is CASSLVGQGSNYGYTF. For the CDR3, the DNA is TGCGCCAGCAGCTTGGTAGGACAGGGCTCTAACTATGGCTACACCTTC.